This T cell receptor beta chain originates from a study of cytotoxic CD8 clonotypes in ibrutinib-treated CLL. Across the study: Samples yielded averages of 250,000 or so productive templates and tens of thousands of productive rearrangements. General study results and limits: Relative to age-matched healthy donors, clonality at baseline was higher, and it tracked circulating CD8+ T-cell counts. Public clonotypes, found uncommonly, either contracted or stayed stable on treatment.

The targeted sequencing depth was 1 in 200,000 to 1 in 1 million T cells. Clones were read by immunoSEQ multiplex PCR, and TCRdb kept only the in-frame ones, dropping some. The repertoire holds roughly 12,000 clones, with 81% as singletons. The CDR3 loop spans 16 amino acids. Per the germline V gene, CDR1 is SNHLY and CDR2 is FYNNEI. With 10 bases clipped from V and 7 bases from J, the junction kept 12 bases outside the gene matches. Of note for this clone: As yet, its antigen is unknown.

This sequence joins TRBV2 and TRBJ2-1; 14 bases map to TRBD2. The TCR originated in a human donor with chronic lymphocytic leukemia. The sample in question was PBMCs, obtained at disease progression, from a patient treated with ibrutinib. The CDR3 DNA follows: TGTGCCATCTACCCCGGGACTAGCGGGAGCGGAAATGAGCAGTTCTTC. This encodes CAIYPGTSGSGNEQFF.